This T cell receptor beta chain derives from a study of blood T cell repertoires in COVID-19 (dated by TCRdb to the early 2020s). General notes on the study: Samples from collaborators originated in the United States, Italy and Spain and spanned both the acute and convalescent phases of COVID-19. Nearly every sample came with metadata listing a de-identified subject ID, COVID-19 status, age in years and sex. Samples came from the ongoing ImmuneRACE study (first 160 participants) plus 1,254 subjects from 6 global collaborators. HLA class I and class II types, where available, came from metadata supplied by the sample provider rather than from assay-based typing. The material from the prospective study consisted of cDNA or gDNA derived from T cells, B-cell-depleted T cells, or PBMCs. The repertoires were released in a freely available public database intended as a resource for research on the immune response to SARS-CoV-2. The dataset comprised deeply sampled blood TCRbeta repertoires from subjects exposed to, actively infected with, or recovered from COVID-19.

Overall results and qualifications from the work: The quantity of clinical and demographic metadata differed by source and by participant and was supplied without curation.

TCRbeta CDR3 regions were amplified from genomic DNA by means of the immunoSEQ Assay, a bias-controlled multiplex PCR. Regarding the original processing steps: Within the assay, amplification of reference gene primers was used to estimate how many nucleated cells each sample contained. Sequence reads were collapsed and filtered to measure the absolute abundance of every unique TCRbeta CDR3 rearrangement. Productive Simpson clonality was computed per sample as the square root of Simpson's diversity index over productive rearrangements. This is the immuneACCESS table as TCRdb keeps it, with only in-frame sequences that have V and J called. A part of the clones is gone; compared with another copy, unresolved V genes explain less than half, and the rest is unexplained. The V and J calls and the clone size are those of that table, but D and trimming were determined from the DNA. The sample contains 75,000 to 90,000 clones, about 80% of them found a single time. The ten largest account for around 13% of the sample.

Comments on this clone: Its antigen remains unidentified. The record has no base qualities; no much larger clone is one base away.

Collaborating institutions collected whole blood in K2EDTA tubes following their own protocols. For TCRbeta analysis, collaborator samples were shipped as frozen whole blood, as isolated PBMCs, or as DNA extracted from either sample type. The sequenced material came from peripheral blood. This clonotype originated in a woman aged 40 to 50 with active or convalescent COVID-19.

The CDR3 amino acid sequence is: CASSQDLEGLTGEQFF. The DNA sequence reads TGTGCCAGCAGCCAAGATCTGGAGGGGCTAACTGGAGAGCAGTTCTTC. The chain links TRBV14 with TRBJ2-1; TRBD2 is a weak D gene call, 6 bases matching. According to the germline V gene, CDR1 reads SGHDN and CDR2 reads FVKESK. Taken from cysteine to phenylalanine, the CDR3 has 16 residues. The entry retains the CDR3 DNA only, 48 bases that are in frame from base 1. V loses 0 bases, J loses 10 bases, and the germline ends lie 19 bases apart.